Shown below are 13 T cell receptor beta chains from a single sample sequenced in a study of cytotoxic CD8 clonotypes in ibrutinib-treated CLL. Method: immunoSEQ multiplex PCR; TCRdb's copy keeps in-frame clones and lacks some. The top ten hold around 6.3% of the sample, which has fewer than 400,000 clones, roughly 70% seen once. The specimen was PBMCs, collected after 36 months of ibrutinib treatment. The receptors originated from a human donor with chronic lymphocytic leukemia.

This clone was observed a single time. Here the CDR3 reads CASSYSEAGSYEQYF. The DNA of the CDR3 is TGTGCCAGCAGTTACTCCGAGGCAGGATCCTACGAGCAGTACTTC. The chain combines TRBV6-5 with TRBJ2-7; D not certain. In germline, CDR1 is MNHEY, CDR2 SVGAGI. CDR3 length equals 15 residues. The V end lost 0 bases, the J end lost 1 base, and 10 bases lay between the germline ends.

This clone was detected only a few times. The chain links TRBV10-3 to TRBJ2-1; 8 bases fit TRBD2. The V gene end was trimmed by 2 bases and the J gene end by 5 bases; junction bases not matched to a gene: 8. Germline V gives CDR1 ENHRY, CDR2 SYGVKD. This CDR3 is 16 amino acids long. CDR3 region: CAISEGWGGRHNEQFF. As DNA, the CDR3 is TGTGCCATCAGTGAGGGGTGGGGCGGGAGGCACAATGAGCAGTTCTTC.

The chain joins TRBV7-2 to TRBJ2-7, with TRBD1 as a possible D gene (6 bases). Per the germline V gene, CDR1 is SGHTA and CDR2 is FQGNSA. The germline V and J ends were trimmed by 8 bases and 1 base, with 9 bases remaining between them. CDR3 length: 12 residues. In DNA, the CDR3 is TGTGCCAGCCGCAGGGGATCCTACGAGCAGTACTTC. Protein product: CASRRGSYEQYF.

There are a few counts of this clone. The V call is TRBV5-6, the J call TRBJ1-6; D possibly corresponds to TRBD1 (5 bases). There are 15 residues in the CDR3. Trimming cost V 2 bases and J 7 bases, with 13 bases left between them. Germline assignment: CDR1 SGHDT and CDR2 YYEEEE. The CDR3 DNA sequence: TGTGCCAGCAGCTTAGAGCCGGGACGAAATTCACCCCTCCACTTT. Translating it yields CASSLEPGRNSPLHF.

This clone was detected a few times. The chain is built from TRBV15 and TRBJ2-7; 8 bases match TRBD2. This CDR3 contains 15 residues. V was pared by 1 base and J by 0 bases, with 2 bases of the junction left unmatched. Per germline, CDR1 LNHNV and CDR2 YYDKDF (reference sequence). CDR3 in amino acids: CATSRGSGSSYEQYF. The CDR3 DNA reads TGTGCCACCAGCAGAGGAAGCGGGAGCTCCTACGAGCAGTACTTC.

The chain links TRBV4-2 to TRBJ2-5, with D unclear. The ends were cut back, 4 bases at V and 0 bases at J, with 9 bases in the middle. CDR3 size: 14 residues. CDR1 is LGHNA and CDR2 is YNFKEQ in the germline V gene. DNA for the CDR3: TGTGCCAGCAGCCTTACTTCGTACCAAGAGACCCAGTACTTC. Protein: CASSLTSYQETQYF.

The chain links TRBV11-2 to TRBJ2-5, with 9 bases aligning to TRBD1. After removal of 4 bases from V and 4 bases from J, the junction contained 7 bases not matched to a gene. The CDR3 spans 15 residues. Germline V gene data show CDR1 as SGHAT and CDR2 as FQNNGV. DNA for the CDR3: TGTGCCAGCAGCTCCAGGACAGGGGTAGGAGAGACCCAGTACTTC. This sequence encodes CASSSRTGVGETQYF.

J is TRBJ2-5 and V is TRBV27; TRBD2 aligns across 12 bases. The germline V gene encodes CDR1 MNHEY and CDR2 SMNVEV (reference sequence). V lost 5 bases and J lost 5; bases outside the gene matches: 3. The CDR3 consists of 14 residues. This CDR3 reads CASSKTSGGETQYF. CDR3 coding DNA: TGTGCCAGCAGTAAGACTAGCGGGGGTGAGACCCAGTACTTC.

The chain recombines TRBV5-5 with TRBJ2-3; a possible D gene is TRBD1 (6 bases). The germline V gene has CDR1 SGHKS and CDR2 YYEKEE (reference sequence). CDR3 length: 16 residues. V gave up 4 bases and J gave up 0 bases, with 15 bases separating them. The CDR3 loop reads CASSPDRRTSTDTQYF. The CDR3 DNA follows: TGTGCCAGCAGCCCGGACAGACGGACTAGCACAGATACGCAGTATTTT.

This chain links TRBV27 with TRBJ2-7; 9 positions match TRBD2. Trimming removed 6 bases from V and 5 bases from J; junction bases left unmatched: 35. The CDR3 extends over 23 amino acids. Germline values: CDR1 MNHEY, CDR2 SMNVEV (reference sequence). For the CDR3, the DNA is TGTGCCAGCAGCCCAACCCAACATCCTAGCGGGACGGCGTTAAGATGGCGTATCCACGAGCAGTACTTC. Encoded protein: CASSPTQHPSGTALRWRIHEQYF.

This rearrangement joins TRBV29-1 to TRBJ1-1; D is unclear. The V and J ends lost 7 bases and 1 base respectively, with 25 bases between them. Germline CDR1 and CDR2: SQVTM and ANQGSEA. The CDR3 has 17 residues. Here the CDR3 DNA reads TGCAGCGCCTTAGGTCGGGTCGCTCCTTTACCGAACACTGAAGCTTTCTTT. Its protein is CSALGRVAPLPNTEAFF.

The V and J genes are TRBV14 and TRBJ2-7, with D perhaps TRBD1 (5 bases). The V end was cut by 0 bases, the J end by 7 bases, with 16 bases between. The CDR3 covers 15 residues. Germline lookup yields CDR1 SGHDN and CDR2 FVKESK. CDR3 in DNA: TGTGCCAGCAGCCAAGATCCGGCAGGGTCGTGGGAGCAGTACTTC. This gives the protein CASSQDPAGSWEQYF.

The gene calls are TRBV10-3 and TRBJ1-1; TRBD1 matches at 10 bases. The V segment lost 3 bases and the J segment 7 bases; nucleotides outside the gene matches: 11. The germline V gene encodes CDR1 ENHRY and CDR2 SYGVKD. The CDR3 sequence is 16 residues long. The CDR3 loop reads CAISDSPGQGINEAFF. CDR3 sequence (DNA): TGTGCCATCAGTGACTCCCCGGGACAGGGGATAAATGAAGCTTTCTTT.